This TCR beta chain comes out of a study of blood T cell repertoires in COVID-19. At the level of the study: Samples came from the United States, Italy and Spain, spanning acute and convalescent COVID-19. T cells, B-cell-depleted T cells, or PBMCs supplied cDNA or gDNA.

Germline CDR1 and CDR2: LGHDT and YNNKEL (reference sequence). V gave up 6 bases and J gave up 4 bases; unmatched junction bases: 6. The CDR3 contains 15 residues. The Seattle site enrolled patients during active infection and followed them longitudinally. In the original analysis: Reference gene primer amplification gave nucleated cell count estimates. Sequencing used immunoSEQ multiplex PCR; TCRdb keeps in-frame clones, though not all of them. V, J and clone size reflect that table, while D and trimming were determined from the DNA. The data contain approximately 69,000 clones, 84% of them seen just once; the ten biggest clones take up 13%.

The clonotype comes from a man aged 45-60 years with COVID-19, enrolled during active disease. The chain employs TRBV3-1 (or the pseudogene TRBV3-2) and TRBJ2-1; 10 bases fit TRBD2. The sequencing sample was made of peripheral blood. The DNA of the CDR3 is TGTGCCAGCAGGACACTAGCGGGGAGTTACAATGAGCAGTTCTTC. This translates into CASRTLAGSYNEQFF.